The clone carrying this T cell receptor (beta chain) was counted a few times. For the second PCR, which ran for about 7 to 12 cycles, a sample-barcoded 5' primer and a J-beta primer mix were used. One entry per CDR3 protein results from TCRdb running MiXCR on the 5' RACE reads. The profile shows around 690,000 distinct CDR3 sequences, 58% of them singletons. This specimen belongs to a study of blood T cells in healthy people across ages. Isolated per sample were at least 6.5 million PBMCs. Looked up from germline, CDR1 is MGHRA and CDR2 is YSYEKL. The CDR3 is made up of 15 amino acids. Trimming took 1 base from V and 3 from J, leaving 10 bases between them.

The sequence came from a man between 60 and 75 years old in good health. Input material: blood. The rearrangement links TRBV4-1 to TRBJ2-1; a possible D gene is TRBD2 (5 bases). For the CDR3, the DNA is TGCGCCAGCAGCCAAGGCTCCGCGGGCTACAATGAGCAGTTCTTC. Amino acids: CASSQGSAGYNEQFF.